Detailed here is one T cell receptor beta chain. This CDR3 spans 15 amino acids. V lost 5 bases to trimming and J lost 0 bases, with 8 bases between them. CDR1 is SNHLY and CDR2 is FYNNEI in the germline V gene. These data originate in a study of CD8+CD57+ T cells in acquired aplastic anemia. Study-level information: Across the sorted CD4+ and CD8+ cells, DNA amounts averaged about 3.2 ug.

Previously, flow cytometry had revealed CD8+CD57+ cell expansion in the patients chosen for sequencing. The template used for profiling TCR beta VDJ and CDR3 was genomic DNA. One entry per CDR3 protein results from TCRdb running MiXCR on the reads. The table lists 150,000 to 200,000 distinct CDR3 sequences, roughly 48% of them singletons. Sequencing was carried out using sorted CD4+, CD8+, or CD8+CD57+ T cells (not recorded which) from PBMCs. The clonotype was recovered from a human donor with aplastic anemia. The rearrangement uses TRBV2 and TRBJ2-6; D ambiguous. The chain's CDR3 is CASSPSASGANVLTF. The DNA for the CDR3 is TGTGCCAGCAGTCCATCGGCCTCTGGGGCCAACGTCCTGACTTTC.